This TCR beta chain was observed in a study of T cells in lung cancer brain metastases (dated by TCRdb to 2017 to 2018). Background for the entire study: About 85% of the 20 patients had a history of tobacco use, with a median of 40 pack-years. A median age at first diagnosis of about 60 years was recorded for the patients, of whom roughly 9 were male and 11 were female. The median interval between acquisition of the primary specimen and acquisition of the brain metastasis specimen was 300 to 400 days. The study compared TCR beta CDR3 repertoires of fully resected primary non-small cell lung cancers with those of paired brain metastases. DNA integrity number averaged about 3.5 in both primary and metastatic specimens, with no significant difference between sites. Of the roughly 21 patients, eighteen received no interval therapy between resection of the primary and resection of the metastasis. The cohort comprised 20 or so patients contributing about 40 specimens, one primary lung lesion and one brain metastasis each.

V and J lose 2 bases and 5 bases, and a span of 15 bases separates them. From a lookup of the germline V gene, CDR1 and CDR2 are SGHTA and FQGTGA. The CDR3 contains 15 residues, cysteine and phenylalanine counted. CDR3 DNA only is kept here, 45 bases in frame from base 1. Between about 2.24 and 5 ug genomic DNA was input per sample, and equal DNA input was given to paired samples. TCR beta libraries were constructed in two PCR steps with the immunoSEQ hsTCRbeta Kit, which uses multiplexed V and J gene primers. Pooled libraries with positive and negative controls were sequenced on an Illumina MiSeq using a 100-cycle paired-end protocol. For the original study's pipeline: Raw data were processed by the immunoSEQ vendor into normalized, annotated TCR beta repertoire reports. Richness was defined as the number of unique clones by nucleotide sequence, and the iChao1 and Efron-Thisted estimators were used to extrapolate total richness. Paired lesions were characterized and compared using Pielou's evenness, Simpson's index, top-ten clone proportional abundance, and the Morisita overlap index. TCRdb obtained this table from immuneACCESS and retained in-frame rearrangements with V and J assigned. These tables miss some clones; where compared with another copy, unresolved V genes account for less than half of the shortfall, and the remainder is unexplained. For V, J and clone size, that table is used; D and trimming come from the DNA. The sample table lists approximately 980 clones, around 87% of them with a count of one. The biggest ten clones account for around a tenth of the sample.

As to this clone: Which antigen it targets is not known. No base quality values were provided; no much bigger clone lies one nucleotide off.

Patients underwent resection for synchronous oligometastatic disease or delayed recurrence of a solitary brain metastasis. To avoid including cancers other than NSCLC, any patient with a history of multiple malignancies was excluded. Tumor areas were macrodissected from roughly five deparaffinized about 11 um unstained sections guided by marked H&E slides. Every specimen was formalin-fixed and paraffin-embedded (FFPE). The AllPrep DNA/RNA FFPE Kit was used for extraction of genomic DNA. Broad study findings and their caveats: Most clones were specific to a single lesion, and overlap between paired lesions was limited (mean Morisita index around 0.2). The study could not control for the effects of preoperative corticosteroids on T cell infiltration in brain metastases. Retrieval of the complete infiltrating T cell repertoire may have been prevented by DNA fragmentation in FFPE samples. In brain metastases, the ten most abundant clones accounted for a significantly larger fraction of the repertoire than in primaries, a finding that suggests clonal expansion. Brain metastases had significantly fewer unique productive clones than paired primaries (median around 1,500 versus 5,000).

This TCR came from a woman aged 45-59 years with non-small cell lung cancer. This receptor chain uses TRBV7-3 and TRBJ2-5, with the D call perhaps TRBD1 or TRBD2, as 5 bases match in each case. Source material: tumor tissue from the primary lung tumor. The cell subset or site label here, explained by the study, means: primary lung cancer lesion. The CDR3 region: CASSLLGQGEETQYF. Here is the DNA: TGTGCCAGCAGCTTACTGGGGCAGGGAGAGGAGACCCAGTACTTC.